This TCR beta chain appears in the sequencing data of a study of patients and donors after allogeneic stem cell transplantation. One entry per CDR3 protein results from TCRdb running MiXCR on the RT-PCR reads. The sample has about 960,000 distinct CDR3 sequences, approximately 18% seen once. The sequence was collected from a human donor who was either an allogeneic HSCT recipient or a stem cell or donor lymphocyte infusion donor (not recorded which). It is not recorded whose cells these are; they may come from a transplant donor. The sequencing sample was made of blood, either unsorted or a sorted T cell fraction (not recorded which).

The CDR3 DNA sequence: TGTGCCACCAGAGCTCAGGGGACCTACGAGCAGTACTTC. Translating it yields CATRAQGTYEQYF. This chain uses TRBV15 with TRBJ2-7; a weak D match, TRBD1 (6 bases). V lost 6 bases and J 2 bases, leaving 11 bases between the germline ends. This CDR3 contains 13 residues. Germline V gene data show CDR1 as LNHNV and CDR2 as YYDKDF (reference sequence). The variable domain in full, completed from reference TRBV15 and TRBJ2-7, reads DAMVIQNPRYQVTQFGKPVTLSCSQTLNHNVMYWYQQKSSQAPKLLFHYYDKDFNNEADTPDNFQSRRPNTSFCFLDIRSPGLGDTAMYLCATRAQGTYEQYFGPGTRLTVT.